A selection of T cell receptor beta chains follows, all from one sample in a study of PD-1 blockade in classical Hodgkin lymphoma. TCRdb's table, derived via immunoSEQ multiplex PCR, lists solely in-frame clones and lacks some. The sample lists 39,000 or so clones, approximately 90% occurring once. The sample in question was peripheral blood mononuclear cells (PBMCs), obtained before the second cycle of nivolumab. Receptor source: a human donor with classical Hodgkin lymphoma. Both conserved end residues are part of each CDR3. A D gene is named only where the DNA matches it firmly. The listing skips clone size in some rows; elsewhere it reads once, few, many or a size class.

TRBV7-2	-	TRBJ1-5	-	CASSAVLTDYSNQPQHF	TGTGCCAGCAGCGCCGTTCTGACAGATTATAGCAATCAGCCCCAGCATTTT
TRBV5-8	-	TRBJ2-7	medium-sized	CASSWGPSNEQYF	TGTGCCAGCAGCTGGGGCCCTTCCAACGAGCAGTACTTC
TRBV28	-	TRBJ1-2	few	CASSLVGGMGYTF	TGTGCCAGCAGTTTAGTAGGTGGGATGGGCTACACCTTC
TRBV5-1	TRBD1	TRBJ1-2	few	CASSLFGTGGPTNYGYTF	TGCGCCAGCAGCTTGTTTGGGACAGGGGGCCCTACTAACTATGGCTACACCTTC
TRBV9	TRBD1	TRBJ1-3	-	CASSSTGTGNTIYF	TGTGCCAGCAGCTCGACAGGGACTGGAAACACCATATATTTT
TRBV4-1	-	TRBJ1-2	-	CASSQATGAGRGYTF	TGCGCCAGCAGCCAAGCAACGGGAGCCGGGAGGGGCTACACCTTC
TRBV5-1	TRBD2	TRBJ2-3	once	CASSASSGSTDTQYF	TGCGCCAGCAGCGCCTCTAGCGGGAGCACAGATACGCAGTATTTT
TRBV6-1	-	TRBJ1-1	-	CASSDGRDRRSAFF	TGTGCCAGCAGTGATGGTAGGGATAGACGAAGCGCTTTCTTT
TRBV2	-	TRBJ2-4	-	CASSEGLAKNIQYF	TGTGCCAGCAGTGAAGGTCTAGCCAAAAACATTCAGTACTTC
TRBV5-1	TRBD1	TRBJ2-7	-	CASSPGTGLHEQYF	TGCGCCAGCAGCCCCGGGACAGGGTTACACGAGCAGTACTTC
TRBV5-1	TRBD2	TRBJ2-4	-	CASRSSGGAGAKNIQYF	TGCGCCAGCAGGAGTAGCGGGGGGGCCGGGGCCAAAAACATTCAGTACTTC
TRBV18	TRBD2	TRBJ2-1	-	CASSPTAGGPYNEQFF	TGTGCCAGCTCACCAACGGCGGGAGGGCCCTACAATGAGCAGTTCTTC
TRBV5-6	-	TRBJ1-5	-	CASSLRQASNQPQHF	TGTGCCAGCAGCTTGCGACAGGCTAGCAATCAGCCCCAGCATTTT
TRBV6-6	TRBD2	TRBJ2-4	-	CASSSFLAGANIQYF	TGTGCCAGCAGTTCATTCCTAGCGGGGGCCAACATTCAGTACTTC
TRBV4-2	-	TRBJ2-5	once	CASSQSSRETQYF	TGTGCCAGCAGCCAATCGTCTCGGGAGACCCAGTACTTC
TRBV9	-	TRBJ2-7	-	CASSVDPIGGVGEQYF	TGTGCCAGCAGCGTAGACCCGATAGGAGGAGTAGGCGAGCAGTACTTC
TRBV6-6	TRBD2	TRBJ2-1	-	CASSESGAKFF	TGTGCCAGCAGTGAAAGCGGGGCGAAGTTCTTC
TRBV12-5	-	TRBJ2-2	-	CASGLPPRRFGELFF	TGTGCTAGTGGTTTGCCCCCCCGCCGATTCGGGGAGCTGTTTTTT
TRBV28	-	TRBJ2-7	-	CASTWGGGDEQYF	TGTGCCAGCACATGGGGGGGCGGCGACGAGCAGTACTTC
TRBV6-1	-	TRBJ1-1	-	CASTMVPPTEAFF	TGTGCCAGCACCATGGTCCCTCCCACTGAAGCTTTCTTT
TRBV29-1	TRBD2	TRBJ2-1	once	CSVCGTSGSIPLNEQFF	TGCAGCGTTTGTGGGACTAGCGGGTCCATTCCCCTTAATGAGCAGTTCTTC
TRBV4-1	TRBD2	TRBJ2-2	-	CASSLPPSGGSGELFF	TGCGCCAGCAGCCTTCCTCCTAGCGGGGGGTCCGGGGAGCTGTTTTTT
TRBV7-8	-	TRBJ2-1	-	CASSSLEDLGVYNEQFF	TGTGCCAGCAGCTCGCTGGAGGATTTAGGGGTTTACAATGAGCAGTTCTTC
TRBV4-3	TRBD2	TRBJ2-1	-	CASSQLAGLDSENEQFF	TGCGCCAGCAGCCAGCTAGCGGGACTAGACTCCGAGAATGAGCAGTTCTTC
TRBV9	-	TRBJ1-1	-	CASSVRTENTEAFF	TGTGCCAGCAGCGTCCGGACAGAGAACACTGAAGCTTTCTTT
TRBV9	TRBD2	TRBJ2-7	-	CASSVTSGFSYEQYF	TGTGCCAGCAGCGTGACTAGCGGCTTCTCCTACGAGCAGTACTTC
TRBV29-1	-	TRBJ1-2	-	CSVGHANYGYTF	TGCAGCGTTGGACATGCTAACTATGGCTACACCTTC
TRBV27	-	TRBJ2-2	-	CASSLGWYTGELFF	TGTGCCAGCAGTTTAGGTTGGTACACCGGGGAGCTGTTTTTT
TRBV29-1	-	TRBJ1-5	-	CSVRDRTNQPQHF	TGCAGCGTCCGAGACAGAACAAATCAGCCCCAGCATTTT
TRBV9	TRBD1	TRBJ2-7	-	CASSVSGQGPYEQYF	TGTGCCAGCAGCGTCTCGGGACAGGGGCCCTACGAGCAGTACTTC
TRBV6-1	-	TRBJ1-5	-	CASSAVGGDQPQHF	TGTGCCAGCAGTGCGGTCGGTGGCGATCAGCCCCAGCATTTT
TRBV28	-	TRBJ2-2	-	CASRTMVGELFF	TGTGCCAGCAGAACAATGGTCGGGGAGCTGTTTTTT
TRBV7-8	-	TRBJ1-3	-	CASSYGLTSGNTIYF	TGTGCCAGCAGTTACGGACTTACCTCTGGAAACACCATATATTTT
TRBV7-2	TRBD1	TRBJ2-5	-	CASSLELGQGGKTQYF	TGTGCCAGCAGCTTAGAACTCGGACAGGGGGGAAAGACCCAGTACTTC
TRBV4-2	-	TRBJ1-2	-	CASSQDRQEGGYTF	TGTGCCAGCAGCCAAGACCGACAGGAGGGTGGCTACACCTTC
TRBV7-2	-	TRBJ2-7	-	CASSFSGGYEQYF	TGTGCCAGCAGCTTTTCCGGGGGCTACGAGCAGTACTTC
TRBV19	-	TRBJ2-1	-	CASREVTGVGGGEQFF	TGTGCCAGTAGAGAGGTCACGGGGGTGGGAGGGGGTGAGCAGTTCTTC
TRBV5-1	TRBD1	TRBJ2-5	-	CASSLVTGGFGETQYF	TGCGCCAGCAGCTTGGTTACAGGGGGCTTTGGTGAGACCCAGTACTTC
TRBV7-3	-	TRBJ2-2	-	CASSLESRWFSGELFF	TGTGCCAGCAGCTTAGAGAGTCGGTGGTTCAGCGGGGAGCTGTTTTTT
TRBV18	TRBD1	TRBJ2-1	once	CASSLGTGSYNEQFF	TGTGCCAGCTCACTCGGGACAGGTTCCTACAATGAGCAGTTCTTC
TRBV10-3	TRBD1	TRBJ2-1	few	CAISGDRGRDNEQFF	TGTGCCATCAGCGGAGACAGGGGGCGCGACAATGAGCAGTTCTTC
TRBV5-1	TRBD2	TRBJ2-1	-	CASSDRDYSYNEQFF	TGCGCCAGCAGCGACCGGGACTACTCCTACAATGAGCAGTTCTTC
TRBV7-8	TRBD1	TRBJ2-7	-	CASSPTGTGGGEQYF	TGTGCCAGCAGCCCCACCGGGACAGGGGGAGGCGAGCAGTACTTC
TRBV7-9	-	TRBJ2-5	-	CASSLANPYQETQYF	TGTGCCAGCAGCTTAGCGAATCCGTACCAAGAGACCCAGTACTTC
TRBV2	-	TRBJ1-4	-	CASMDYEKLFF	TGTGCCAGCATGGATTATGAAAAACTGTTTTTT
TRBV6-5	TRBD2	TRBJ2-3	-	CASSFILAGGTDTQYF	TGTGCCAGCAGTTTTATCCTAGCGGGCGGGACAGATACGCAGTATTTT